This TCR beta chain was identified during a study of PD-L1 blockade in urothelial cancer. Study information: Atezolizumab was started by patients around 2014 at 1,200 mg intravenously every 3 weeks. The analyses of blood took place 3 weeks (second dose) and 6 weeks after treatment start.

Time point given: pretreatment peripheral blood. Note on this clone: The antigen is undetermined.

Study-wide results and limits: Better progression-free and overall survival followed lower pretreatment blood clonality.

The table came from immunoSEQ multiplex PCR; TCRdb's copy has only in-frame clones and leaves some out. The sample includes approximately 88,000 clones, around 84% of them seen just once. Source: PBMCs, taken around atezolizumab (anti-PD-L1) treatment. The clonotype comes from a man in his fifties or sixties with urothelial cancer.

CDR3 bases: TGTGCCAGCAGCGTAGGGTCGGTGGGGGCCCTCTTGTCGAACACCATATATTTT. As protein: CASSVGSVGALLSNTIYF. J is TRBJ1-3 and V is TRBV9; D possibly corresponds to TRBD1 (6 bases). The germline V gene has CDR1 SGDLS and CDR2 YYNGEE. V shed 0 bases and J shed 7 bases, with 23 bases lying between them. The CDR3 has 18 amino acids.